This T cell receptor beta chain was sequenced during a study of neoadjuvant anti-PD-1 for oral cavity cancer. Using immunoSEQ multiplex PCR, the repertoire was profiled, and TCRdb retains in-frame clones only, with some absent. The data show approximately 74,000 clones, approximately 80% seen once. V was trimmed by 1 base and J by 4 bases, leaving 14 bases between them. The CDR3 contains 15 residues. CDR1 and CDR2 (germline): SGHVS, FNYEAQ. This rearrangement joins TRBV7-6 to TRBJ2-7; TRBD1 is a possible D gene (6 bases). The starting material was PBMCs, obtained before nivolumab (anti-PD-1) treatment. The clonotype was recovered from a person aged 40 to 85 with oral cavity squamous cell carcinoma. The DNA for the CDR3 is TGTGCCAGCAGCTTAGGGACAGAAGTTGCGTACGAGCAGTACTTC. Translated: CASSLGTEVAYEQYF.